The clone carrying this TCR beta chain has a handful of counts. Its antigen is unidentified. The CDR3 contains 11 residues. Per germline, CDR1 SNHLY and CDR2 FYNNEI. V was trimmed by 7 bases and J by 8 bases, leaving 8 bases between them. Amplification used 60 Vbeta primers and 13 Jbeta primers. Produced via immunoSEQ multiplex PCR; TCRdb's table is partial and in-frame only. Of about 210,000 clones in the sample, 75% to 90% were seen once. This sample is drawn from a study of cytomegalovirus exposure and HLA in healthy donors. Overall study findings and caveats: Prior analysis indicated that the majority of TCR beta V segments exhibited productivity approximately 87% or approximately 30% of the time. Only CMV serostatus was available as immune exposure information. Specific recognition of CMV antigens was confirmed in vitro for a few chains (all CMV-associated).

The rearrangement links TRBV2 to TRBJ1-4; the D is unclear. The specimen was PBMCs. This clonotype originated in a woman in her thirties in good health and CMV-seronegative. CDR3 in amino acids: CASTKREKLFF. The CDR3 DNA reads TGTGCCAGCACTAAGAGAGAAAAACTGTTTTTT.